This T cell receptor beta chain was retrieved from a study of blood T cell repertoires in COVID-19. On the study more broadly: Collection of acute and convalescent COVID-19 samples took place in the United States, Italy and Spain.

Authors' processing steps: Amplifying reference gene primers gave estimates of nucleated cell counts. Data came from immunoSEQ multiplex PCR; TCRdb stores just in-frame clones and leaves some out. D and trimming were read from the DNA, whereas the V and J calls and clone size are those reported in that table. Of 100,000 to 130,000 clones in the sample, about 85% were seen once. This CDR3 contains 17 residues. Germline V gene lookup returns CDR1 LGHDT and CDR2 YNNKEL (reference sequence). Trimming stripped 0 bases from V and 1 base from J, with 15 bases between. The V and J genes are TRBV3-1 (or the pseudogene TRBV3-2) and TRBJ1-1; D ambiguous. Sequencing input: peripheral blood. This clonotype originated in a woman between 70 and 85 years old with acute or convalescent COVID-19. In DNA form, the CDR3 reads TGTGCCAGCAGCCAAGATCTGGGCCGGTTGGGGAACACTGAAGCTTTCTTT. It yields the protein CASSQDLGRLGNTEAFF.